This TCR beta chain appears in the sequencing data of a study of CD8+CD57+ T cells in acquired aplastic anemia. The template for TCR beta VDJ and CDR3 sequence profiling was genomic DNA. TCRdb re-analysed the reads in MiXCR, keeping a single row per CDR3 protein. Here the sample spans about 160,000 distinct CDR3 sequences, roughly two thirds being singletons. Per germline, CDR1 SGHTA and CDR2 FQGTGA. The CDR3 sequence is 13 residues long. V was trimmed by 3 bases and J by 6 bases, leaving 11 bases between them. Patients included in sequencing had previously demonstrated CD8+CD57+ cell expansion by flow cytometry. Severe acquired aplastic anemia was the diagnosis recorded for all patients.

The source of this sequence is a human donor with aplastic anemia. The sample comprised sorted CD4+, CD8+, or CD8+CD57+ T cells (not recorded which) from PBMCs. V and J are TRBV7-3 and TRBJ1-1; D is undetermined. The CDR3 region is CASSLFSGAEAFF. CDR3 bases: TGTGCCAGCAGCTTGTTTTCGGGCGCTGAAGCTTTCTTT.